These T cell receptor beta chains were read from a single sample in a study of T cells in Graves' hyperthyroidism and ophthalmopathy. TCRdb called the multiplex PCR reads again in MiXCR, with one record for every CDR3 protein. The data contain 500,000 to 800,000 distinct CDR3 sequences, 45% of them singletons. The sample was peripheral blood or thyroid tissue (not recorded which). The receptors here all came from an adult man with Graves' disease, either hyperthyroidism or ophthalmopathy (not recorded which). The CDR3 runs from the conserved cysteine through the conserved F or W. A D gene is named only where the DNA matches it firmly. The size entry is marked missing in some rows and otherwise reads once, few, many or a size class.

>17|-|TRBJ1-4|TRBD1|TRBV19
TGTGCCAGTAGTCCCCGGGACAGAAGTGCAACTAATGAAAAACTGTTTTTT
CASSPRDRSATNEKLFF
>13|-|TRBJ2-2|-|TRBV20-1
TGCAGTTACTCCGGAACAGTCACCGGGGAGCTGTTTTTT
CSYSGTVTGELFF
>17|many|TRBJ1-5|-|TRBV24-1
TGTGCCACCAGTGACACGGGCGCTGGACATAGCAATCAGCCCCAGCATTTT
CATSDTGAGHSNQPQHF
>12|many|TRBJ1-2|TRBD1|TRBV10-3
TGTGCCATCGGACAGGGGGCGCGAGGCTACACCTTC
CAIGQGARGYTF
>13|-|TRBJ1-1|TRBD1|TRBV7-9
TGTGCCAGCAGCTACACAGGGGGCACTGAAGCTTTCTTT
CASSYTGGTEAFF
>13|-|TRBJ1-2|-|TRBV20-1
TGCAGTGCTTATGGACAGTTGTCTTATGGCTACACCTTC
CSAYGQLSYGYTF
>16|-|TRBJ1-1|TRBD1|TRBV13
TGTGCCAGCAGCTTATGGGGGGACAGGGAAGACACTGAAGCTTTCTTT
CASSLWGDREDTEAFF
>13|-|TRBJ1-5|-|TRBV6-1
TGTGCCAGCAAGAAGCCCTCCAATCAGCCCCAGCATTTT
CASKKPSNQPQHF
>13|-|TRBJ2-2|-|TRBV5-1
TGCGCCAGCAGCATGCAGGGAGGCGGGGAGCTGTTTTTT
CASSMQGGGELFF
>14|many|TRBJ1-4|-|TRBV20-1
TGCAGTGCTAGTTCGGCAGGGAGAGAAGAAAAACTGTTTTTT
CSASSAGREEKLFF
>15|few|TRBJ2-7|-|TRBV7-2
TGTGCCAGCAGCGCCCGTAAGGGACAAGCCTACGAGCAGTACTTC
CASSARKGQAYEQYF
>11|-|TRBJ2-7|-|TRBV7-9
TGTGCCAGCAGCCAAGAACTAGCCAAGTACTTC
CASSQELAKYF
>12|-|TRBJ1-2|-|TRBV25-1
TGTGCCAGTAGTGAAGGCAGGGGAAAGTACACCTTC
CASSEGRGKYTF
>14|few|TRBJ1-5|-|TRBV19
TGTGCCAGTAGTATCGCCGGGTACAATCAGCCCCAGCATTTT
CASSIAGYNQPQHF
>14|-|TRBJ1-2|TRBD1|TRBV20-1
TGCAGTGCTAGTCCGGGACAGGGGCAATATGGCTACACCTTC
CSASPGQGQYGYTF
>16|-|TRBJ2-2|-|TRBV2
TGTGCCAGCAGTGCGCCGGACGTTGCGAACACCGGGGAGCTGTTTTTT
CASSAPDVANTGELFF
>14|many|TRBJ1-2|-|TRBV10-3
TGTGCCATCAGTGAGACACAGAATTCCTATGGCTACACCTTC
CAISETQNSYGYTF
>11|many|TRBJ1-2|-|TRBV24-1
TGTGCCACCAGTGAGGGTAGAGGCTACACCTTC
CATSEGRGYTF
>13|-|TRBJ1-6|TRBD1|TRBV2
TGTGCCAGCAGGGGACAGGACAGGCCACCCCTCCACTTT
CASRGQDRPPLHF
>15|many|TRBJ2-5|TRBD1|TRBV7-6
TGTGCCAGCAGCGACTACGGGACAGGGCAAGAGACCCAGTACTTC
CASSDYGTGQETQYF
>15|-|TRBJ2-7|-|TRBV19
TGTGCCAGTAGTATTTCCAGCGGAGATAGCTACGAGCAGTACTTC
CASSISSGDSYEQYF
>17|few|TRBJ1-4|TRBD1|TRBV9
TGTGCCAGCAGCTTAGACCGCCCCGGGACAGCTGGAGAAAAACTGTTTTTT
CASSLDRPGTAGEKLFF
>12|-|TRBJ2-7|-|TRBV15
TGTGCCACCAGCAGAGTGCCCGGGGAGCAGTACTTC
CATSRVPGEQYF
>15|-|TRBJ1-2|TRBD1|TRBV14
TGTGCCAGCAGCCAAGGCAGCCAGGGGGGCTATGGCTACACCTTC
CASSQGSQGGYGYTF
>13|few|TRBJ1-6|-|TRBV12-3/TRBV12-4
TGTGCCAGCAGTACCCTAAGTGGATCACCCCTCCACTTT
CASSTLSGSPLHF
>14|many|TRBJ1-3|TRBD1|TRBV10-3
TGTGCCACGGGACAGGGCCAAGGTGGAAACACCATATATTTT
CATGQGQGGNTIYF
>15|-|TRBJ2-7|-|TRBV7-9
TGTGCCAGCAGCTTAGGGGAGGCGGATGGCTACGAGCAGTACTTC
CASSLGEADGYEQYF
>15|-|TRBJ2-2|-|TRBV9
TGTGCCAGCAGCGTAGTGGCGCGCGGGACCGGGGAGCTGTTTTTT
CASSVVARGTGELFF
>15|many|TRBJ1-2|TRBD1|TRBV15
TGTGCCACCAGCGGCCGACAGGGGTCGATCGGTGGCTACACCTTC
CATSGRQGSIGGYTF
>16|many|TRBJ1-5|TRBD1|TRBV7-8
TGTGCCAGCAGCCCGTGGGACAGGGTTAGCAATCAGCCCCAGCATTTT
CASSPWDRVSNQPQHF
>12|-|TRBJ1-3|-|TRBV29-1
TGCAGCGTCCCGGGGGGGGGAAACACCATATATTTT
CSVPGGGNTIYF
>12|many|TRBJ1-4|TRBD1|TRBV20-1
TGCAGTGCGGTGGGACAGAATGAAAAACTGTTTTTT
CSAVGQNEKLFF
>17|few|TRBJ2-7|-|TRBV7-9
TGTGCCAGCAGCTCACCCCGCGGTAGCGGAAGCTCCTACGAGCAGTACTTC
CASSSPRGSGSSYEQYF
>15|-|TRBJ1-4|TRBD1|TRBV24-1
TGTGCCACCAGTGGACTGACAGGGGGGAATGAAAAACTGTTTTTT
CATSGLTGGNEKLFF
>14|many|TRBJ1-2|-|TRBV11-2
TGTGCCAGCAGCCCCGTAAGGTCCAACTATGGCTACACCTTC
CASSPVRSNYGYTF
>16|many|TRBJ2-7|-|TRBV10-1
TGCGCCAGCAGTGAGTCGACAGCGGCGAGCTCCTACGAGCAGTACTTC
CASSESTAASSYEQYF
>16|-|TRBJ2-5|TRBD1|TRBV20-1
TGCAGTGCCCGGCTCTCCGGGACAGGGGGACGGGAGACCCAGTACTTC
CSARLSGTGGRETQYF
>18|many|TRBJ2-7|-|TRBV7-8
TGTGCCAGCAGCCCTAGGCCCCCGGGACAAGGGGGTCGGTACGAGCAGTACTTC
CASSPRPPGQGGRYEQYF
>14|-|TRBJ2-2|TRBD2|TRBV19
TGTGCCAGTAACGGACTAGCGGGAGGCGGGGAGCTGTTTTTT
CASNGLAGGGELFF
>13|many|TRBJ1-1|-|TRBV2
TGTGCCAGCATATGGGGGCCGGACACTGAAGCTTTCTTT
CASIWGPDTEAFF
>14|few|TRBJ2-7|-|TRBV14
TGTGCCAGCAGCCACGCCGGGAGATACTACGAGCAGTACTTC
CASSHAGRYYEQYF
>14|once|TRBJ1-4|-|TRBV29-1
TGCAGCGTTGACTTGGTTCAGGGATCCGGAAAACTGTTTTTT
CSVDLVQGSGKLFF
>13|many|TRBJ1-2|TRBD1|TRBV29-1
TGCAGCGTTGAAGGGGACAGGAGGTATGGCTACACCTTC
CSVEGDRRYGYTF
>14|-|TRBJ1-1|TRBD1|TRBV29-1
TGCAGCGTTGCGGACAGGGCCCCGAACACTGAAGCTTTCTTT
CSVADRAPNTEAFF
>13|once|TRBJ2-2|-|TRBV10-3
TGTGCCATCAGCCGGTGGGTCGCCGGGGAGCTGTTTTTT
CAISRWVAGELFF
>14|-|TRBJ2-2|-|TRBV7-9
TGTGCCAGCAGCCCAGGGCGACGGACCGGGGAGCTGTTTTTT
CASSPGRRTGELFF